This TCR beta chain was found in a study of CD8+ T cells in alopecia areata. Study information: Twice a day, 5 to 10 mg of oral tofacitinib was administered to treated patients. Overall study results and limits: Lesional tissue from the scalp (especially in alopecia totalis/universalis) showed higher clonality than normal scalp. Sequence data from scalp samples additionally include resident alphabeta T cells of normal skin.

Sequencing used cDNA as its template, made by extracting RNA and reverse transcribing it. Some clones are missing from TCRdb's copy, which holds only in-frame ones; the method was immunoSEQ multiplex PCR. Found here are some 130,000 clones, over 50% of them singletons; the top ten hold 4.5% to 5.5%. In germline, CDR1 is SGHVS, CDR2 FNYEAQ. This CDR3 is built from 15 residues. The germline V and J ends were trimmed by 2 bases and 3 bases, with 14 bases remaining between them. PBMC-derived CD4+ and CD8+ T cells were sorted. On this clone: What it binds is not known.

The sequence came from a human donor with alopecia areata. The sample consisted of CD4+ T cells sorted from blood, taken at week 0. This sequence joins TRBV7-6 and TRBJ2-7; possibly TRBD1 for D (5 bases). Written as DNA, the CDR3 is TGTGCCAGCAGCTTAAGCCGGCAGGGAAGCTACGAGCAGTACTTC. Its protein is CASSLSRQGSYEQYF.